Sequencing of this TCR beta chain was carried out in a study of blood T cells in healthy people across ages. Primers used in a second PCR of roughly 7 to 12 cycles were a sample-barcoded 5' primer and a J-beta primer mix. TCRdb used MiXCR to reprocess the 5' RACE reads, holding one entry per CDR3 protein. The data hold 600,000 to 850,000 distinct CDR3 sequences, with 20% to 25% observed a single time. These sequences were also reported in another study, on T cells of mothers and their children. Per that paper: Sample barcodes plus 2-4 random nucleotides came from the M1S primer.

The sample taken for sequencing was blood. This clonotype was obtained from a boy aged 5 to 17 in good health.

The CDR3 DNA sequence: TGCAGTGCCGGGGACAGGCCAGAGACCCAGTACTTC. Amino acid sequence: CSAGDRPETQYF. The rearrangement links TRBV20-1 to TRBJ2-5, with TRBD1 identical over 8 bases. Germline V gene lookup returns CDR1 DFQATT and CDR2 SNEGSKA (reference sequence). The CDR3 sequence is 12 residues long. V lost 6 bases and J lost 4; bases outside the gene matches: 4.